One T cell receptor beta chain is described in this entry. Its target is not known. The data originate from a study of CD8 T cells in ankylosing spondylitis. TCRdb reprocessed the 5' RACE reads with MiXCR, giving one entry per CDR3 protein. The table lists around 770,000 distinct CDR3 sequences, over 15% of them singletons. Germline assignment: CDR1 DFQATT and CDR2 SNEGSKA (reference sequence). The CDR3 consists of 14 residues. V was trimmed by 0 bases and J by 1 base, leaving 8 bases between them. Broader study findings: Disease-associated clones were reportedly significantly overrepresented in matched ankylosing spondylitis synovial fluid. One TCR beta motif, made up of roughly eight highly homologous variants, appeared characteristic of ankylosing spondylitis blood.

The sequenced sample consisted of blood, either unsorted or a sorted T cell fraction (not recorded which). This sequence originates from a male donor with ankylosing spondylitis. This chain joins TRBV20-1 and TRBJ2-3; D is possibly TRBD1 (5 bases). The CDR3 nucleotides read TGCAGTGCTAGAGATTGGGGCGGCACAGATACGCAGTATTTT. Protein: CSARDWGGTDTQYF.